These 8 T cell receptor beta chains were sequenced from one sample in a study of T cell changes during pregnancy in multiple sclerosis (dated by TCRdb to about 2019). Library generation was performed with the immunoSEQ multiplex PCR assay. TCRdb obtained this table from immuneACCESS and retained in-frame rearrangements with V and J assigned. These tables miss some clones; where compared with another copy, unresolved V genes account for less than half of the shortfall, and the remainder is unexplained. Counted in this sample were roughly 52,000 clones; roughly 92% of them appeared once. The ten most abundant clones make up roughly 0.25% of the sample. The sample consisted of CD4+ T cells from peripheral blood mononuclear cells, taken in the third trimester of pregnancy. The receptor set was obtained from a female donor with multiple sclerosis, enrolled in a pregnancy study.

The rearrangement joins TRBV21-1 to TRBJ2-7; the listed D gene, TRBD2, was not tested against the DNA. TRBV21-1 is flagged as a pseudogene. CDR3 length equals 15 residues. CDR3: CASSNSGNCSYEQYF. CDR3 DNA: TGTGCCAGCAGTAATAGCGGGAACTGCTCCTACGAGCAGTACTTC.

This clone was picked up one time. This chain links TRBV5-1 with TRBJ1-4, with D uncertain. This CDR3 spans 13 amino acids. Trimming removed 7 bases from V and 7 bases from J, with 14 bases in between. Germline V CDR1 and CDR2: SGHRS, YFSETQ. Here the CDR3 DNA reads TGCGCCAGCTCGGTCGGGTTCGGTGAAAAACTGTTTTTT. It codes for CASSVGFGEKLFF.

The table lists this clone with many counts. The rearrangement joins TRBV11-3 to TRBJ2-1, with no clear D. Germline assignment: CDR1 SGHNT and CDR2 YENEEA. Trimming took 5 bases from V and 4 from J, leaving 9 bases between them. The CDR3 runs to 13 residues. CDR3: CASSLNLYNEQFF. CDR3 nucleotide sequence: TGTGCCAGCAGCCTAAACTTGTACAATGAGCAGTTCTTC.

This sequence joins TRBV4-2 and TRBJ2-1; 8 nucleotides align to TRBD2. Germline loops: CDR1 LGHNA, CDR2 YNFKEQ. Germline trimming cut 0 bases from V and 6 bases from J; bases unmatched to any gene: 7. The CDR3 runs to 16 residues. For the CDR3, the DNA is TGTGCCAGCAGCCAAGATCCGGGACTAGGCTTCAATGAGCAGTTCTTC. Protein sequence: CASSQDPGLGFNEQFF.

The chain recombines TRBV2 with TRBJ2-7; 12 bases match TRBD2. V was pared by 5 bases and J by 0 bases, with 2 bases of the junction left unmatched. The CDR3 contains 15 residues. Per the germline V gene, CDR1 is SNHLY and CDR2 is FYNNEI. CDR3 in DNA: TGTGCCAGCAGTCGGACTAGCGGGGCCTCCTACGAGCAGTACTTC. Protein sequence: CASSRTSGASYEQYF.

V and J are TRBV28 and TRBJ2-1; D not resolved. Germline V CDR1 and CDR2: MDHEN, SYDVKM. Trimming cost V 2 bases and J 5 bases, with 10 bases left between them. The CDR3 sequence is 14 residues long. The CDR3 region has the DNA TGTGCCAGCAGTTTAGGCAGGCACAACAATGAGCAGTTCTTC. As protein: CASSLGRHNNEQFF.

CDR3 nucleotide sequence: TGTGCCAGCAGCCAAGGGGGGACAGCTGGAAACACCATATATTTT. Its translation is CASSQGGTAGNTIYF. J is TRBJ1-3 and V is TRBV4-2; 7 bases map to TRBD1. Germline V gives CDR1 LGHNA, CDR2 YNFKEQ. Unmatched junction bases numbered 2, after V lost 1 base and J lost 2 bases. The CDR3 totals 15 residues.

The chain employs TRBV5-1 and TRBJ2-2, with D possibly being TRBD1 (6 bases). Germline V gene sequence: CDR1 SGHRS, CDR2 YFSETQ. V lost 0 bases and J 1 base, leaving 10 bases between the germline ends. The CDR3 runs to 16 residues. CDR3 sequence reads: CASSLAGRGNTGELFF. CDR3 DNA sequence: TGCGCCAGCAGCTTGGCCGGCAGGGGGAACACCGGGGAGCTGTTTTTT. The full variable domain, in which reference TRBV5-1 and TRBJ2-2 provide the parts outside the CDR3, is KAGVTQTPRYLIKTRGQQVTLSCSPISGHRSVSWYQQTPGQGLQFLFEYFSETQRNKGNFPGRFSGRQFSNSRSEMNVSTLELGDSALYLCASSLAGRGNTGELFFGEGSRLTVL.